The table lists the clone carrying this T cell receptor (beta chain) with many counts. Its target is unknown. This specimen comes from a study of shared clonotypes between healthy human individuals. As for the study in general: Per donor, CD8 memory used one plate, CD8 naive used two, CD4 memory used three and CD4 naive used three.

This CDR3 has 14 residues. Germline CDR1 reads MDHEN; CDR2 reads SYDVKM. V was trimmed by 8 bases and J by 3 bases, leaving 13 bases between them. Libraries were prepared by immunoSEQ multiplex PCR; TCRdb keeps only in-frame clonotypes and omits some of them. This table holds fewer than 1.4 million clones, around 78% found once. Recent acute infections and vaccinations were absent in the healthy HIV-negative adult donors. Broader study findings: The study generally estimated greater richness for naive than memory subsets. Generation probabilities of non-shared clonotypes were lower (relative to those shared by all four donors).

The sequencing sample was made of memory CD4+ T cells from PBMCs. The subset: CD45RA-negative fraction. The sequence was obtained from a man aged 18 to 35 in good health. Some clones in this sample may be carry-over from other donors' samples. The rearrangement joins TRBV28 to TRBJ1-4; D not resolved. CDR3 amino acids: CASSRLAANEKLFF. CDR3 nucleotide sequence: TGTGCCAGCTCAAGGCTTGCGGCTAATGAAAAACTGTTTTTT.